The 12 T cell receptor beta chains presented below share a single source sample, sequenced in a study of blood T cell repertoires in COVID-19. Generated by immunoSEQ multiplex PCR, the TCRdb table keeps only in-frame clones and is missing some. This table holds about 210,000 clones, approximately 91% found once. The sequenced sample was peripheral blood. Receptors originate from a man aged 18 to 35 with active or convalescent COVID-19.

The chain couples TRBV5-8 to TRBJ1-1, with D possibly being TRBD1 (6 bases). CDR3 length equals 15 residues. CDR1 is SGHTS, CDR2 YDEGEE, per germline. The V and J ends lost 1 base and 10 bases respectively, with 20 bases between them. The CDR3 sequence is CASSLIRPALRGAFF. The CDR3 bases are TGTGCCAGCAGCTTGATCCGGCCCGCTCTCAGGGGAGCTTTCTTT.

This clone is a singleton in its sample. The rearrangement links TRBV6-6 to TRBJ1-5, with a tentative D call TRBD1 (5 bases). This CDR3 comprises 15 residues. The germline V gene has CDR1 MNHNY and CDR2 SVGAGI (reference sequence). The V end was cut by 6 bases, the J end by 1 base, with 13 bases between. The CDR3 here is CASRSARQSNQPQHF. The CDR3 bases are TGTGCCAGCAGATCCGCCCGACAGAGCAATCAGCCCCAGCATTTT.

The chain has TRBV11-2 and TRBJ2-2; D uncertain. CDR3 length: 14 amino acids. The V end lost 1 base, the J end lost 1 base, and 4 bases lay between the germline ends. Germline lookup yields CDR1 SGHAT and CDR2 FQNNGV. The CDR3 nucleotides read TGTGCCAGCAGCTTAGTCAGGAACACCGGGGAGCTGTTTTTT. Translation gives CASSLVRNTGELFF.

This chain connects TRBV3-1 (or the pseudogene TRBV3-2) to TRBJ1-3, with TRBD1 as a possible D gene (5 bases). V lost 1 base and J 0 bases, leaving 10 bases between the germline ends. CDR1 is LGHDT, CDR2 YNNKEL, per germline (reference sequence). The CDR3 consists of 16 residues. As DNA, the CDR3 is TGTGCCAGCAGCCAAGGCCAGGGAAGCTCTGGAAACACCATATATTTT. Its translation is CASSQGQGSSGNTIYF.

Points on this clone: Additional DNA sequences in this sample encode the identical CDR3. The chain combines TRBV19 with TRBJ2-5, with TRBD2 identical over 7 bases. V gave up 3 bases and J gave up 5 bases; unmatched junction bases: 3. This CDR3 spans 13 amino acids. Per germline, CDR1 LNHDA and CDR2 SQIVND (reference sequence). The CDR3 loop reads CASSIRGEETQYF. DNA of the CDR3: TGTGCCAGTAGTATCCGGGGGGAGGAGACCCAGTACTTC.

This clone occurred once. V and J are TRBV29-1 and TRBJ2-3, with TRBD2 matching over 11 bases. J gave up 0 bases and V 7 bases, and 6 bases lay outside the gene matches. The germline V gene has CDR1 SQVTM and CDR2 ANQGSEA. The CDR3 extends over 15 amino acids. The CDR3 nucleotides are TGCAGCGCTGTGGGACTAGCGGTAAGCACAGATACGCAGTATTTT. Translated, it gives CSAVGLAVSTDTQYF.

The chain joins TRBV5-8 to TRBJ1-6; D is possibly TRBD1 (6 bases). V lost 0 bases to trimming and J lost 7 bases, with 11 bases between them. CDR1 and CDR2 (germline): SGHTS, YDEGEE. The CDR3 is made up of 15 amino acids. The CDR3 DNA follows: TGTGCCAGCAGCTTGGAACAGGGAGGGAATTCACCCCTCCACTTT. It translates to CASSLEQGGNSPLHF.

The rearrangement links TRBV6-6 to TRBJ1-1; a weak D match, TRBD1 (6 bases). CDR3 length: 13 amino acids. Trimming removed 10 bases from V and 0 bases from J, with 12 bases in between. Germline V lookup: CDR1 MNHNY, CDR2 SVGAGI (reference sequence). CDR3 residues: CANSAGVNTEAFF. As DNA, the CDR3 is TGTGCCAACTCAGCAGGGGTGAACACTGAAGCTTTCTTT.

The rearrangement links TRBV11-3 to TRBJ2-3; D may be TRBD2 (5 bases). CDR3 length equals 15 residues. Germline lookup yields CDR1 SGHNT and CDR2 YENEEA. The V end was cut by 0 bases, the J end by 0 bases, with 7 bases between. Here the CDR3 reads CASSLDSGSTDTQYF. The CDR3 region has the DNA TGTGCCAGCAGCTTAGACAGCGGTAGCACAGATACGCAGTATTTT.

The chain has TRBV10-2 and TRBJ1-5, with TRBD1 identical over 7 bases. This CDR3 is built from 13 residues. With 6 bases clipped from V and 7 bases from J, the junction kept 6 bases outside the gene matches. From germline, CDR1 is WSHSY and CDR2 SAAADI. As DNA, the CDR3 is TGCGCCAGCAGCCCGACAGGGCGGCAGCCCCAGCATTTT. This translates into CASSPTGRQPQHF.

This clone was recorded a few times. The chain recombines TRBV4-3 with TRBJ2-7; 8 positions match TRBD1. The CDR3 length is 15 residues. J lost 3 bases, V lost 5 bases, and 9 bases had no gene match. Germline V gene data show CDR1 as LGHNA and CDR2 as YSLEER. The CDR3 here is CASSLSGGAGYEQYF. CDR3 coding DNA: TGCGCCAGCAGCTTATCAGGGGGCGCAGGCTACGAGCAGTACTTC.

The CDR3 is CATSRDRFGTDSNQPQHF. DNA of the CDR3: TGTGCCACCAGCAGAGATCGATTTGGGACAGATAGCAATCAGCCCCAGCATTTT. V usage is TRBV15 and J usage is TRBJ1-5, with TRBD1 identical over 7 bases. CDR3 length equals 18 residues. From germline, CDR1 is LNHNV and CDR2 YYDKDF (reference sequence). Trimming cost V 0 bases and J 0 bases; bases outside gene matches: 8.